The entry below gives a single T cell receptor beta chain sequence along with its context. The data stem from a study of blood T cell repertoires in COVID-19. Study-level information: T cells, B-cell-depleted T cells, or PBMCs supplied cDNA or gDNA.

Cohorts were determined from participant-reported clinical history. CDR3 length: 17 amino acids. V lost 0 bases, J lost 10 bases, and 11 bases stayed unmatched. CDR1 and CDR2 (germline): LGHNA, YSLEER. The repertoire was sequenced with immunoSEQ multiplex PCR; TCRdb's copy has only in-frame clones and lacks some. Of 200,000 or so clones listed, about four fifths are singletons. The sample comprised PBMCs or T cells enriched from blood (not recorded which). This chain links TRBV4-3 with TRBJ2-1; 11 bases line up with TRBD2. The sequence derives from a woman between 35 and 50 years old with acute COVID-19. This CDR3 is CASSQERTSGGKLEQFF. Here the CDR3 DNA reads TGCGCCAGCAGCCAAGAACGAACTAGCGGGGGAAAATTAGAGCAGTTCTTC.